The clone carrying this T cell receptor (beta chain) was found once. This record belongs to a study of blood T cell repertoires in COVID-19. Study at large: Sites across the United States, Italy and Spain contributed samples from acute and convalescent COVID-19. Nucleic acid was either cDNA or gDNA, and it came from T cells, B-cell-depleted T cells, or PBMCs.

Seattle cases were enrolled at active infection and followed longitudinally. After removal of 8 bases from V and 1 base from J, the junction contained 4 bases not matched to a gene. Looked up from germline, CDR1 is GTSNPN and CDR2 is SVGIG (reference sequence). CDR3 length: 12 residues. In the source study's methods: Amplification of reference gene primers provided the estimated nucleated cell counts. Only in-frame clones appear in the TCRdb table, and some are missing; sequencing was by immunoSEQ multiplex PCR. V and J calls and clone size are given by that table; D and trimming were obtained from the DNA. The sample holds around 480,000 clones, approximately 89% seen once.

Input material: peripheral blood. The chain recombines TRBV30 with TRBJ2-7, with 8 bases that match TRBD2. The receptor was isolated from a woman in her forties or fifties with COVID-19, enrolled during active disease. In DNA form, the CDR3 reads TGTGCCGGCGGACTAGCTTCCTACGAGCAGTACTTC. It encodes CAGGLASYEQYF.